This T cell receptor beta chain was obtained from a study of identical twins. TCRdb processed the 5' RACE reads anew with MiXCR; each CDR3 protein has one entry. The sample records fewer than 450,000 distinct CDR3 sequences, 8.5% to 10% being singletons. This TCR derives from a woman aged 45 to 65 in good health. The sample consisted of naive T cells sorted from blood.

The CDR3 nucleotides read TGTGCCAGCAGCTTAGCGCGGAGGGGGACGGCCACAGATACGCAGTATTTT. Translation gives CASSLARRGTATDTQYF. The rearrangement joins TRBV7-8 to TRBJ2-3; D assignment may be TRBD1 or TRBD2 (6 bases each). In germline, CDR1 is SGHVS, CDR2 FQNEAQ. This CDR3 comprises 17 residues. V was cut by 0 bases and J by 2 bases, with 15 bases left in between.